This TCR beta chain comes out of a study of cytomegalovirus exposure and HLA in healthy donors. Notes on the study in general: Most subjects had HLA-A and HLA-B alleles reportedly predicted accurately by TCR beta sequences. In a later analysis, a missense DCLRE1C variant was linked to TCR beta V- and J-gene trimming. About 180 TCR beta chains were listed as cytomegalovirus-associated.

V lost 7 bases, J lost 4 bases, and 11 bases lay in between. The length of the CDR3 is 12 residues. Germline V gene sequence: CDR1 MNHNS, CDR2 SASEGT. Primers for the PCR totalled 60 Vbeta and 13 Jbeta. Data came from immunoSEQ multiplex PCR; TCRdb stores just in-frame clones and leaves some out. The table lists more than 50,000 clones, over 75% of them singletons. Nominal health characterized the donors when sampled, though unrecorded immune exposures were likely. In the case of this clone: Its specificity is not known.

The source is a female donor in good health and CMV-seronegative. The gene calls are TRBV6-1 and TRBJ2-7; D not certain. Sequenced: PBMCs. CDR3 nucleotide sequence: TGTGCCAGCACCCCAGGCACATACGAGCAGTACTTC. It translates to CASTPGTYEQYF.